This T cell receptor (beta chain) originates from a study of blood T cell repertoires in COVID-19. V was pared by 0 bases and J by 8 bases, with 3 bases of the junction left unmatched. CDR3 size: 13 residues. Germline V gives CDR1 SGDLS, CDR2 YYNGEE. Profiled with immunoSEQ multiplex PCR; TCRdb holds only in-frame clones, not every one. The sample consists of approximately 150,000 clones, approximately 80% of them appearing once. This rearrangement joins TRBV9 to TRBJ1-2; 8 bases are a match to TRBD1. Sequencing was carried out using PBMCs or T cells enriched from blood (not recorded which). This clonotype was sampled from a man aged 40-49 years who had recovered from COVID-19. CDR3 amino acids: CASSVGQGMGYTF. The CDR3 DNA reads TGTGCCAGCAGCGTAGGACAGGGGATGGGCTACACCTTC.